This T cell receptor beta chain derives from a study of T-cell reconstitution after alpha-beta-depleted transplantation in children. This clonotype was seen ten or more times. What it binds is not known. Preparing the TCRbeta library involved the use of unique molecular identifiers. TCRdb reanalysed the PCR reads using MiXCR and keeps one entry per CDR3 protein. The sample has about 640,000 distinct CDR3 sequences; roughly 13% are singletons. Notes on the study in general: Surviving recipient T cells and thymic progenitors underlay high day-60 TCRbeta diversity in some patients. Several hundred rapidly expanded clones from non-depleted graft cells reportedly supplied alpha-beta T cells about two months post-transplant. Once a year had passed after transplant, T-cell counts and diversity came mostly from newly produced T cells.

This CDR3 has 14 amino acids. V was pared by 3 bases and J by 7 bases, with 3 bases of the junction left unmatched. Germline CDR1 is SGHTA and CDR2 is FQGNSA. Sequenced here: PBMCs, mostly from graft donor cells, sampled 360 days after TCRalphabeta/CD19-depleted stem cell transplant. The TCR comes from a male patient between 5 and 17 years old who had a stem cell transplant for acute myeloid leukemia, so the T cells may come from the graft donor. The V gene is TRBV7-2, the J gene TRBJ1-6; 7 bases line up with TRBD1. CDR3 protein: CASSFKQGNSPLHF. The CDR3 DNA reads TGTGCCAGCAGCTTCAAACAGGGGAATTCACCCCTCCACTTT.